The 5 T cell receptor beta chains listed next were all sequenced from one sample in a study of CD8+ T cells in alopecia areata. Isolated RNA was reverse transcribed into cDNA used as the sequencing template. Data came from immunoSEQ multiplex PCR; TCRdb stores just in-frame clones and leaves some out. The sample has some 150,000 clones, more than 45% seen once. Material: CD8+ T cells sorted from blood, obtained at week 0. These receptors were obtained from a human donor with alopecia areata.

The chain is built from TRBV30 and TRBJ1-5; no reliable D call. Between the trimmed V and J ends, which lost 2 bases and 2 bases, there was a span of 4 bases. CDR1 GTSNPN and CDR2 SVGIG come from the germline V gene (reference sequence). The CDR3 length is 12 residues. The CDR3 reads CAWSRGNQPQHF. Written as DNA, the CDR3 is TGTGCCTGGAGTAGGGGCAATCAGCCCCAGCATTTT. Looking up the rest from reference TRBV30 and TRBJ1-5 gives the full variable domain: SQTIHQWPATLVQPVGSPLSLECTVEGTSNPNLYWYRQAAGRGLQLLFYSVGIGQISSEVPQNLSASRPQDRQFILSSKKLLLSDSGFYLCAWSRGNQPQHFGDGTRLSIL.

The chain has TRBV2 and TRBJ2-1; TRBD1 aligns across 8 bases. The germline V gene has CDR1 SNHLY and CDR2 FYNNEI. CDR3 length equals 17 residues. V lost 4 bases to trimming and J lost 0 bases; unmatched junction nucleotides: 8. CDR3 DNA sequence: TGTGCCAGCAGTGGGGTACCGGGACAGGTCTCCTACAATGAGCAGTTCTTC. This gives the protein CASSGVPGQVSYNEQFF.

The CDR3 spells CASSQRTQAKNIQYF. CDR3 nucleotide sequence: TGCGCCAGCAGTCAGCGAACCCAAGCCAAAAACATTCAGTACTTC. The V call is TRBV23-1, the J call TRBJ2-4; D is unclear. TRBV23-1 is marked as an open reading frame, function uncertain. V was cut by 3 bases and J by 0 bases, with 9 bases left in between. The CDR3 spans 15 residues.

This clone was seen at least ten times. The CDR3 DNA is TGTGCCAGCAGCACAGCGGGCCCTCGGTACGAGCAGTACTTC. It is translated as CASSTAGPRYEQYF. The chain combines TRBV21-1 with TRBJ2-7; the table's TRBD1 call for D was not verified on the DNA. TRBV21-1 has pseudogene status. CDR3 length: 14 residues.

The V gene is TRBV29-1, the J gene TRBJ1-2; D is uncertain. In germline, CDR1 is SQVTM, CDR2 ANQGSEA. The CDR3 spans 11 residues. Trimming pared 6 bases from V and 6 bases from J, leaving 11 bases between. The DNA of the CDR3 is TGCAGCGTACCAGCAAGGGATGGCTACACCTTC. It specifies CSVPARDGYTF.